The clone carrying this T cell receptor (beta chain) was recorded at least ten times. Its antigen remains unidentified. The sample is drawn from a study of identical twins. Points from the study as a whole: With abundant cord blood beta clonotypes, insertions were fewer; memory repertoires showed no such pattern. The authors noted that invariant MAIT and iNKT cells could partly confound zero-insertion analyses.

V shed 5 bases and J shed 4 bases, with 11 bases lying between them. The germline V gene has CDR1 DFQATT and CDR2 SNEGSKA (reference sequence). The CDR3 is 12 residues long. TCRdb used MiXCR to reprocess the 5' RACE reads, holding one entry per CDR3 protein. Of more than 200,000 distinct CDR3 sequences in the sample, around 9.6% are singletons; the top ten hold about 5%. This TCR derives from a woman between 18 and 29 years old in good health. J is TRBJ1-2 and V is TRBV20-1; D is unclear. The sequencing sample was made of memory (CD45RO+) T cells sorted from blood. The CDR3 DNA reads as TGCAGTGCTCTACGGGATTTCTATGGCTACACCTTC. This encodes CSALRDFYGYTF.